This is a list of T cell receptor beta chains from one sample in a study of blood T cell repertoires in COVID-19. Sequencing was performed with immunoSEQ multiplex PCR; in TCRdb, only in-frame clones are kept and a portion is missing. Of roughly 140,000 clones in the sample, roughly 71% were seen once. Sequenced input: peripheral blood. All receptors come from a woman older than 75 with acute or convalescent COVID-19. Each CDR3 is given with its conserved first and last residue. Fields, in order: D gene, J gene, V gene, clone size, CDR3 DNA, CDR3 protein. The D gene is left open where the match is weak. Not every row has a clone size; where given, it reads once, few, many or a size class.

TRBD1 | TRBJ2-5 | TRBV29-1 | - | TGCAGCGTGGACAGGGGGCGGACCCAGTACTTC | CSVDRGRTQYF
- | TRBJ1-1 | TRBV10-3 | - | TGTGCCATCAGTGTCTCAGGGGCCAATCCTTCTGAAGCTTTCTTT | CAISVSGANPSEAFF
- | TRBJ2-7 | TRBV5-5 | - | TGTGCCAGCAGCTTGGGGCAGGGGACTACCTACGAGCAGTACTTC | CASSLGQGTTYEQYF
TRBD2 | TRBJ2-2 | TRBV5-4 | - | TGTGCCAGCAGCAAGGGACTAGCGGGGGGGAACACCGGGGAGCTGTTTTTT | CASSKGLAGGNTGELFF
- | TRBJ1-1 | TRBV19 | - | TGTGCCAGTAGTATAAGCGGTTCGTTTGCGAGCAACACTGAAGCTTTCTTT | CASSISGSFASNTEAFF
- | TRBJ2-1 | TRBV3-1/TRBV3-2 | - | TGTGCCAGCAGCCAAGACCTCAGGACAGCTTACAATGAGCAGTTCTTC | CASSQDLRTAYNEQFF
TRBD1 | TRBJ1-1 | TRBV5-1 | few | TGCGCCAGCAGCCCGCAACAGGGGCCTACTGAAGCTTTCTTT | CASSPQQGPTEAFF
TRBD2 | TRBJ2-7 | TRBV28 | - | TGTGCCAGCAGTCCCCCCACTAGCGGCTCCTACGAGCAGTACTTC | CASSPPTSGSYEQYF
- | TRBJ2-2 | TRBV5-6 | - | TGTGCCAGCAGCTCCGGTACGGGGTTCGGGGAGCTGTTTTTT | CASSSGTGFGELFF
TRBD1 | TRBJ2-1 | TRBV4-1 | - | TGCGCCAGCAGCCAAGCGGGTTTGACAGGGAACGACAATGAGCAGTTCTTC | CASSQAGLTGNDNEQFF
- | TRBJ2-7 | TRBV5-4 | - | TGTGCCAGCAGCCATGACAGCCGCTACGAGCAGTACTTC | CASSHDSRYEQYF
- | TRBJ1-2 | TRBV28 | - | TGTGCCAGCAGTCAGGGGTACTATGGCTACACCTTC | CASSQGYYGYTF
TRBD2 | TRBJ2-3 | TRBV5-1 | - | TGCGCCAGCAGCTGGAGCGGGATCAAGGCAGATACGCAGTATTTT | CASSWSGIKADTQYF
TRBD2 | TRBJ2-4 | TRBV9 | - | TGTGCCAGCAGCGAGGGAGGTGCTAGCGGGGGGACCAAAAACATTCAGTACTTC | CASSEGGASGGTKNIQYF
- | TRBJ2-1 | TRBV7-2 | - | TGTGCCAGCAGCTCCGACTACGGTCTACACAATGAGCAGTTCTTC | CASSSDYGLHNEQFF
- | TRBJ1-2 | TRBV19 | once | TGTGCCAGTAGGAAACCCGGAGGGCCAATAGCGATTAACTATGGCTACACCTTC | CASRKPGGPIAINYGYTF
TRBD1 | TRBJ1-5 | TRBV18 | once | TGTGCCAGCTCAGGGGACAGTGGGAGCAATCAGCCCCAGCATTTT | CASSGDSGSNQPQHF
- | TRBJ1-2 | TRBV19 | once | TGTGCCAGTAGTATGTCTACCGCGGGCTATGGCTACACCTTC | CASSMSTAGYGYTF
TRBD1 | TRBJ2-2 | TRBV6-5 | - | TGTGCCAGCAGGTTGGACAGGCACACCGGGGAGCTGTTTTTT | CASRLDRHTGELFF
- | TRBJ2-3 | TRBV6-6 | - | TGTGCCAGCAGTTCTGAGGATACGCAGTATTTT | CASSSEDTQYF
TRBD2 | TRBJ2-1 | TRBV5-1 | - | TGCGCCAGCAGCTTTACTAGCGGATACGAGAACAATGAGCAGTTCTTC | CASSFTSGYENNEQFF
- | TRBJ1-1 | TRBV18 | - | TGTGCCAGCTCACGGGGGCGGGACACTGAAGCTTTCTTT | CASSRGRDTEAFF
- | TRBJ2-1 | TRBV5-8 | few | TGTGCCAGCACCACGACAGACTACAATGAGCAGTTCTTC | CASTTTDYNEQFF
- | TRBJ1-2 | TRBV4-3 | - | TGCGCCAGCAGCCAAATGGGGCTGTATGGCTACACCTTC | CASSQMGLYGYTF
TRBD1 | TRBJ1-5 | TRBV19 | - | TGTGCCAGTAGTAGAAAAACAGGGGGTATCAGCAATCAGCCCCAGCATTTT | CASSRKTGGISNQPQHF
TRBD1 | TRBJ1-6 | TRBV4-3 | many | TGCGCCAGCAGCCAGGGACAGGGGCGCTATAATTCACCCCTCCACTTT | CASSQGQGRYNSPLHF
TRBD2 | TRBJ2-3 | TRBV6-2/TRBV6-3 | many | TGTGCCAGCAGTTACGGGCGGGGGAGAACTAGCACAGATACGCAGTATTTT | CASSYGRGRTSTDTQYF
- | TRBJ1-1 | TRBV5-1 | - | TGCGCCAGCAGCTTGGCGGGGTTCGACACTGAAGCTTTCTTT | CASSLAGFDTEAFF
- | TRBJ2-3 | TRBV7-9 | - | TGTGCCAGCGCGAAGGCTAAGCCGAGGACAACCATCACAGATACGCAGTATTTT | CASAKAKPRTTITDTQYF
- | TRBJ1-4 | TRBV29-1 | once | TGCAGCTTCCGGGGGACTGAAAAACTGTTTTTT | CSFRGTEKLFF
TRBD1 | TRBJ2-7 | TRBV11-2 | - | TGTGCCAGCAGCTTAGGCCGGACAGGTTTCGAGCAGTACTTC | CASSLGRTGFEQYF
TRBD1 | TRBJ1-5 | TRBV3-1/TRBV3-2 | - | TGTGCCAGCAGCCGAGGACAGGGGCTTAATCAGCCCCAGCATTTT | CASSRGQGLNQPQHF
- | TRBJ1-4 | TRBV12-2 | - | TGTGCAAGTCGCTGCGATGAAAAACTGTTTTTT | CASRCDEKLFF
- | TRBJ1-1 | TRBV6-1 | - | TGTGCCAGCAGTGTATTTAGCCCGGAAATCGGGACAAGAATCACTGAAGCTTTCTTT | CASSVFSPEIGTRITEAFF
TRBD2 | TRBJ2-7 | TRBV3-1/TRBV3-2 | once | TGTGCCAGCAGCCAAACCGGGCGGGGGGCCTACGAGCAGTACTTC | CASSQTGRGAYEQYF
TRBD1 | TRBJ2-1 | TRBV7-6 | - | TGTGCCAGCAGCTCCGGGACAGGGAGGGAGTACTACAATGAGCAGTTCTTC | CASSSGTGREYYNEQFF
- | TRBJ1-5 | TRBV11-2 | - | TGTGCCAGCAGCTTAGCCGAATCCGGTGTATCAAATCAGCCCCAGCATTTT | CASSLAESGVSNQPQHF
TRBD1 | TRBJ1-4 | TRBV4-2 | - | TGTGCCAGCAGCCAGGAGCGCGGGACAGGGGGGGAAAAACTGTTTTTT | CASSQERGTGGEKLFF
TRBD1 | TRBJ2-3 | TRBV4-3 | - | TGCGCCAGCAGCCGTTCGGTTCAGGGGGTCCCGGCAGATACGCAGTATTTT | CASSRSVQGVPADTQYF
- | TRBJ1-2 | TRBV13 | - | TGTGCCAGCAGCTCACAGAGTCTCTATGGCTACACCTTC | CASSSQSLYGYTF
- | TRBJ2-1 | TRBV12-3/TRBV12-4 | - | TGTGCCAGCAGTGTACAGGAGTACAATGAGCAGTTCTTC | CASSVQEYNEQFF
- | TRBJ1-1 | TRBV6-5 | once | TGTGCCAGCAAACAGGAGGGGCACACTGAAGCTTTCTTT | CASKQEGHTEAFF